The 3 T cell receptor beta chains reported below all come from one sample, sequenced in a study of blood T cell repertoires in COVID-19. Some clones are missing from TCRdb's copy, which holds only in-frame ones; the method was immunoSEQ multiplex PCR. This table has 70,000 to 100,000 clones, roughly 85% appearing once. The sample taken for sequencing was peripheral blood. Every receptor here comes from a human donor in a cohort sampled during active COVID-19.

The rearrangement uses TRBV7-6 and TRBJ2-2; D is possibly TRBD1 (6 bases). The CDR3 is made up of 16 amino acids. V was clipped by 0 bases and J by 2 bases, with 10 bases between them. Germline CDR1 and CDR2: SGHVS and FNYEAQ. The CDR3 protein is CASSLARGTNTGELFF. CDR3 DNA: TGTGCCAGCAGCTTAGCCAGGGGCACCAACACCGGGGAGCTGTTTTTT.

The chain links TRBV18 to TRBJ2-1; 11 bases line up with TRBD1. V was clipped by 3 bases and J by 9 bases; unmatched bases: 10. There are 16 residues in the CDR3. The V gene's germline CDR1 is KGHSH and CDR2 LQKENI. In DNA, the CDR3 is TGTGCCAGCTCACCCGGAGGACAGGGGGCTGGGGTTGAGCAGTTCTTC. It codes for CASSPGGQGAGVEQFF.

The rearrangement joins TRBV5-6 to TRBJ2-1, with 7 nucleotides matching TRBD2. V gave up 5 bases and J gave up 0 bases; unmatched junction bases: 5. This CDR3 is 15 amino acids long. Germline assignment: CDR1 SGHDT and CDR2 YYEEEE. The CDR3 here is CASRDSGSSYNEQFF. The DNA of the CDR3 is TGTGCCAGCAGGGATAGCGGGTCCTCCTACAATGAGCAGTTCTTC.